Listed below are T cell receptor beta chains from one sample, sequenced in a study of blood T cell repertoires in COVID-19. TCRdb keeps only in-frame clones here, not all; method: immunoSEQ multiplex PCR. The sample consists of about 130,000 clones, approximately 70% of them appearing once. The sequenced material came from peripheral blood. Receptor source: a woman aged 70-85 years with acute or convalescent COVID-19. CDR3s include the opening cysteine and the closing phenylalanine or tryptophan. Fields, in order: J gene, D gene, V gene, clone size, CDR3 DNA, CDR3 protein. A D gene is named only where the DNA matches it firmly. For some rows the clone size is stated as once, few or many, or as a class when expanded; others skip it.

TRBJ1-1	TRBD1	TRBV7-9	few	TGTGCCAGCAGCGCCCGACAGGGGATGAACACTGAAGCTTTCTTT	CASSARQGMNTEAFF
TRBJ1-2	TRBD1	TRBV10-2	.	TGCGCCAGCATGGGGACAGGGGCGGACTATGGCTACACCTTC	CASMGTGADYGYTF
TRBJ2-7	TRBD2	TRBV7-2	few	TGTGCCAGCAGCTTAGACGGGTTTGTAGCGGGGTTCTACGAGCAGTACTTC	CASSLDGFVAGFYEQYF
TRBJ1-2	.	TRBV2	.	TGTGCCAGCTTGGATCGGGGGGCGAGGAGCTATGGCTACACCTTC	CASLDRGARSYGYTF
TRBJ1-2	.	TRBV5-4	.	TGTGCCAGCAGCTTCTATCAAGCCTATGGCTACACCTTC	CASSFYQAYGYTF
TRBJ2-5	.	TRBV7-9	.	TGTGCCAGCAGCTCCTCGGCGGGGGAGACCCAGTACTTC	CASSSSAGETQYF
TRBJ1-1	TRBD1	TRBV19	.	TGTGCCAGTATGGGGACAGGGTACACTGAAGCTTTCTTT	CASMGTGYTEAFF
TRBJ2-2	.	TRBV5-4	.	TGTGCCAGCAGCCTTTACAGCAGCGGGGAGCTGTTTTTT	CASSLYSSGELFF
TRBJ1-3	.	TRBV18	.	TGTGCCAGCTCACCACGCGGCGGCTCTGGAAACACCATATATTTT	CASSPRGGSGNTIYF
TRBJ2-1	TRBD2	TRBV5-6	.	TGTGCCAGCAGCTTACTAGCGGGAGCCCGCATCAATGAGCAGTTCTTC	CASSLLAGARINEQFF
TRBJ2-1	.	TRBV5-1	few	TGCGCCAGCAGCCTTCTCTACAATGAGCAGTTCTTC	CASSLLYNEQFF
TRBJ1-1	TRBD1	TRBV2	.	TGTGCCAGCACCCTCTCTGGGACAGGGAACACTGAAGCTTTCTTT	CASTLSGTGNTEAFF
TRBJ1-1	.	TRBV5-5	.	TGTGCCAGCAGCTTCAACAGGGACACTGAAGCTTTCTTT	CASSFNRDTEAFF
TRBJ2-2	TRBD2	TRBV5-1	many	TGCGCCAGCAGCCGGCAAGGGGGACTAGCGGGAACCGGGGAGCTGTTTTTT	CASSRQGGLAGTGELFF
TRBJ2-7	.	TRBV7-2	.	TGTGCCAGCACCCCGCCGGGATTATACGAGCAGTACTTC	CASTPPGLYEQYF
TRBJ2-5	.	TRBV19	.	TGTGCCAGTACCTATCGCGGGGGCGGGAAGACCCAGTACTTC	CASTYRGGGKTQYF
TRBJ1-3	.	TRBV29-1	.	TGCAGCGTTCTCGCCGGGGGGTTTGGCTCTGGAAACACCATATATTTT	CSVLAGGFGSGNTIYF
TRBJ2-7	.	TRBV12-3/TRBV12-4	.	TGTGCCAGCAGTCCAGGGGCCACTTCCGAGCAGTACTTC	CASSPGATSEQYF
TRBJ2-3	TRBD2	TRBV30	.	TGTGCCTGGAGTGTAAGAGCGGGAGGGCGAGATACGCAGTATTTT	CAWSVRAGGRDTQYF
TRBJ2-1	TRBD2	TRBV4-2	few	TGTGCCAGCAGCCATCAGACTAGCGGGAGGGGGAATGAGCAGTTCTTC	CASSHQTSGRGNEQFF
TRBJ2-3	TRBD1	TRBV19	.	TGTGCCAGTAGACAACCACCGGGACAGGGGGGCCCAGATACGCAGTATTTT	CASRQPPGQGGPDTQYF
TRBJ1-5	.	TRBV7-8	.	TGTGCCAGCAGCTTAGTATCTGGACGACAGCAAAATAGCAATCAGCCCCAGCATTTT	CASSLVSGRQQNSNQPQHF
TRBJ2-2	.	TRBV4-1	.	TGCGCCAGCAGCCAACACACCTTAGGGGGGGGAAGCGGGGAGCTGTTTTTT	CASSQHTLGGGSGELFF
TRBJ2-7	.	TRBV10-3	.	TGTGCCATCAGTGGACAGAATGGCTACGAGCAGTACTTC	CAISGQNGYEQYF
TRBJ1-2	.	TRBV7-8	.	TGTGCCAGCAGCCCCAATGCCTTC	CASSPNAF
TRBJ2-5	.	TRBV18	.	TGTGCCAGCTCACCTAATACAGTAGAGACCCAGTACTTC	CASSPNTVETQYF
TRBJ2-1	.	TRBV5-1	.	TGCGCCAGCAGCCTCCAGGGCTGGGAATCAAATGAGCAGTTCTTC	CASSLQGWESNEQFF
TRBJ1-2	.	TRBV2	.	TGTGCCAGCACGCCGGTTGGGGCTTATCCGGGCTATGGCTACACCTTC	CASTPVGAYPGYGYTF
TRBJ2-1	.	TRBV11-2	.	TGTGCCAGCAGCTTAGGCCGCGGGGCGACCTACAATGAGCAGTTCTTC	CASSLGRGATYNEQFF
TRBJ2-7	TRBD2	TRBV6-6	few	TGTGCCAGCAGGACTAGCGCAACCTACGAGCAGTACTTC	CASRTSATYEQYF
TRBJ1-2	.	TRBV12-3/TRBV12-4	.	TGTGCCAGCAGTTCAGGGTTAGGAGGCTACACCTTC	CASSSGLGGYTF
TRBJ2-3	TRBD2	TRBV10-3	.	TGTGCCATCAGTGAGTCCGGGCTAGCGGGTGGGCCAGATACGCAGTATTTT	CAISESGLAGGPDTQYF
TRBJ2-5	.	TRBV28	.	TGTGCCAGCAGTTTTTTAAAGACCCAGTACTTC	CASSFLKTQYF
TRBJ1-6	.	TRBV14	few	TGTGCCAGCAGCATTGACTCATATTCACCCCTCCACTTT	CASSIDSYSPLHF
TRBJ2-3	TRBD2	TRBV7-9	.	TGTGCCAGCAGCTTTTCGGGACTAGCGGGGGAGAGCACAGATACGCAGTATTTT	CASSFSGLAGESTDTQYF
TRBJ1-6	.	TRBV9	.	TGTGCCAGCAGCGACTCCGCCGAGGTACCCCTCCACTTT	CASSDSAEVPLHF
TRBJ2-7	.	TRBV5-6	many	TGTGCCAGCAGCCTGCAACCTACGGGGGAGCAGTACTTC	CASSLQPTGEQYF